This entry lists 26 T cell receptor beta chains sequenced from one sample in a study of T cells in Graves' hyperthyroidism and ophthalmopathy. From RNA transcripts, TCR beta CDR3 regions were amplified. The TCR CDR3 first-round RT-PCR relied on the HTBI primer set. MiXCR, run by TCRdb on the multiplex PCR reads, gives a single entry per CDR3 protein. The table records approximately 500,000 distinct CDR3 sequences, approximately 44% of them present only once. Source material: peripheral blood or thyroid tissue (not recorded which). The receptors shown here come from a woman aged 18-29 years with Graves' hyperthyroidism.

Turning to this clonotype: With a much larger clone just one base away, this may be a read error. The rearrangement joins TRBV13 to TRBJ2-6; TRBD1 or TRBD2 may be the D gene (5 bases each). The CDR3 is made up of 15 amino acids. CDR1 is PRHDT and CDR2 is FYEKMQ in the germline V gene (reference sequence). The CDR3 is CASSLVGLGANALTF. CDR3 in DNA: TGTGCCAGCAGCTTAGTGGGGCTCGGGGCCAACGCCCTGACTTTC.

The chain is built from TRBV20-1 and TRBJ2-3; D gene ambiguous. Trimming removed 0 bases from V and 0 bases from J, with 10 bases in between. This CDR3 comprises 15 residues. Germline lookup yields CDR1 DFQATT and CDR2 SNEGSKA (reference sequence). The CDR3 spells CSAREGSTSTDTQYF. As DNA, the CDR3 is TGCAGTGCTAGAGAGGGCTCAACTAGCACAGATACGCAGTATTTT.

The table lists this clonotype with a few counts. This chain uses TRBV4-1 with TRBJ2-3, with D possibly being TRBD2 (6 bases). Germline loops: CDR1 MGHRA, CDR2 YSYEKL. V lost 1 base to trimming and J lost 3 bases, with 11 bases between them. This CDR3 contains 15 residues. The CDR3 DNA reads TGCGCCAGCAGCCAAGTTATACTAGCAACAGATACGCAGTATTTT. Encoded protein: CASSQVILATDTQYF.

This clonotype was seen many times. This chain joins TRBV7-8 and TRBJ1-2; no clear D. The CDR3 totals 13 residues. Per germline, CDR1 SGHVS and CDR2 FQNEAQ. Trimming stripped 3 bases from V and 2 bases from J, with 7 bases between. This chain's CDR3 is CASSFRLNYGYTF. In DNA form, the CDR3 reads TGTGCCAGCAGCTTTCGCTTAAACTATGGCTACACCTTC.

The sample holds many counts of this clonotype. The V and J genes are TRBV7-4 and TRBJ1-5; TRBD1 matches 11 bases. The CDR3 runs 19 residues. Germline trimming cut 7 bases from V and 0 bases from J; bases unmatched to any gene: 14. Germline CDR1 and CDR2: SGHVT and SQSDAQ. This CDR3 is CASTSRRGQGEFSNQPQHF. The CDR3 nucleotides read TGTGCCAGCACCTCCAGGAGGGGACAGGGGGAGTTTAGCAATCAGCCCCAGCATTTT.

This clonotype has just a few counts. The chain carries TRBV28 and TRBJ2-7, with 7 nucleotides matching TRBD1. Germline V CDR1 and CDR2: MDHEN, SYDVKM. The junction had 14 bases not matched to a gene; V was cut back by 6 bases and J by 0 bases. The CDR3 loop spans 17 amino acids. The CDR3 DNA reads TGTGCCAGCAGCTTCAACTCGGGCAGGGGGTTCTCCTACGAGCAGTACTTC. It translates to CASSFNSGRGFSYEQYF.

As concerns this clonotype: At one end the junction does not follow the germline gene, possibly because of a read error. The chain is built from TRBV5-5 and TRBJ1-2; TRBD1 aligns across 9 bases. The germline V gene has CDR1 SGHKS and CDR2 YYEKEE (reference sequence). CDR3 length: 14 amino acids. DNA for the CDR3: TGCGCCAGCAGCTCCGACAGGGGGGGCACTGAAGACACCTTC. It is translated as CASSSDRGGTEDTF.

This clonotype was detected ten times or more. The rearrangement uses TRBV19 and TRBJ2-2, with unresolved D. Germline values: CDR1 LNHDA, CDR2 SQIVND (reference sequence). V lost 1 base to trimming and J lost 7 bases, with 4 bases between them. The CDR3 loop spans 12 amino acids. CDR3 protein: CASSIGRGELFF. Here the CDR3 DNA reads TGTGCCAGTAGTATAGGGCGCGGGGAGCTGTTTTTT. Full variable domain (outside the CDR3, taken from reference TRBV19 and TRBJ2-2): DGGITQSPKYLFRKEGQNVTLSCEQNLNHDAMYWYRQDPGQGLRLIYYSQIVNDFQKGDIAEGYSVSREKKESFPLTVTSAQKNPTAFYLCASSIGRGELFFGEGSRLTVL.

The chain recombines TRBV12-3 or TRBV12-4 with TRBJ2-2; TRBD2 matches at 7 bases. After removal of 6 bases from V and 3 bases from J, the junction contained 1 base not matched to a gene. The CDR3 has 13 residues. The CDR3 sequence is CASRREYTGELFF. CDR3 in DNA: TGTGCCAGCAGGCGGGAGTACACCGGGGAGCTGTTTTTT.

The chain recombines TRBV6-2 or TRBV6-3 with TRBJ2-1; perhaps TRBD2 as D (5 bases). V lost 7 bases, J lost 8 bases, and 18 bases lay in between. The CDR3 sequence is 14 residues long. Germline V lookup: CDR1 MNHEY, CDR2 SVGEGT. This chain's CDR3 is CASTQGGFRDEQFF. The CDR3 DNA follows: TGTGCCAGCACCCAAGGCGGGTTTAGGGATGAGCAGTTCTTC.

This clonotype was detected once. CDR3 amino acids: CSGGWAGDEQFF. As DNA, the CDR3 is TGCAGCGGTGGTTGGGCCGGGGATGAGCAGTTCTTC. The chain employs TRBV29-1 and TRBJ2-1; tentatively, D is TRBD2 (5 bases). This CDR3 is built from 12 residues. Germline CDR1 reads SQVTM; CDR2 reads ANQGSEA. V was trimmed by 7 bases and J by 8 bases, leaving 15 bases between them.

The chain recombines TRBV7-3 with TRBJ2-7; 10 nucleotides agree with TRBD2. This CDR3 has 18 residues. Looked up from germline, CDR1 is SGHTA and CDR2 is FQGTGA. The V segment lost 5 bases and the J segment 4 bases; nucleotides outside the gene matches: 17. CDR3 bases: TGTGCCAGCAGCCGAGTTGGGACTAGCGTGAGCACCGGTTACGAGCAGTACTTC. This gives the protein CASSRVGTSVSTGYEQYF.

This clonotype was detected ten times or more. The chain uses TRBV7-6 and TRBJ1-5; D not resolved. Looked up from germline, CDR1 is SGHVS and CDR2 is FNYEAQ. This CDR3 has 13 amino acids. V was clipped by 2 bases and J by 1 base, with 3 bases between them. DNA for the CDR3: TGTGCCAGCAGCTTAATCAGCAATCAGCCCCAGCATTTT. This codes for CASSLISNQPQHF.

The CDR3 DNA reads TGTGCCACCAGTGAATCCGGGACATCCATGAACACTGAAGCTTTCTTT. Its protein is CATSESGTSMNTEAFF. The chain is built from TRBV24-1 and TRBJ1-1, with a weak D call TRBD1 (6 bases). The CDR3 has 16 residues. From germline, CDR1 is KGHDR and CDR2 SFDVKD. V lost 4 bases and J lost 0, with 14 bases in between.

J is TRBJ1-4 and V is TRBV29-1; no clear D gene. CDR3 length: 13 residues. The V end lost 8 bases, the J end lost 4 bases, and 14 bases lay between the germline ends. CDR1 and CDR2 from the germline V gene are SQVTM and ANQGSEA. In DNA, the CDR3 is TGCAGCACGTGGACGGCCATTAATGAAAAACTGTTTTTT. Translation: CSTWTAINEKLFF.

The rearrangement links TRBV12-5 to TRBJ1-6, with D tentatively TRBD1 (5 bases). This CDR3 spans 13 amino acids. Germline assignment: CDR1 LGHNT and CDR2 FRNRAP. Trimming cost V 7 bases and J 6 bases, with 10 bases left between them. CDR3 bases: TGTGCTAGTGTCTTGGGGGGTAATTCACCCCTCCACTTT. Amino acids: CASVLGGNSPLHF. The full variable domain, rest sourced from reference TRBV12-5 and TRBJ1-6, is DARVTQTPRHKVTEMGQEVTMRCQPILGHNTVFWYRQTMMQGLELLAYFRNRAPLDDSGMPKDRFSAEMPDATLATLKIQPSEPRDSAVYFCASVLGGNSPLHFGNGTRLTVT.

The DNA of the CDR3 is TGCAGCGTTGGTCCGGGGCTAGCGGGCAACTATGGCTACACCTTC. Protein product: CSVGPGLAGNYGYTF. This chain links TRBV29-1 with TRBJ1-2, with D perhaps TRBD1 (5 bases). Trimming left V 4 bases short and J 2 bases short, with 17 bases between. CDR3 length: 15 amino acids. The germline V gene has CDR1 SQVTM and CDR2 ANQGSEA. The full variable domain, completed using reference TRBV29-1 and TRBJ1-2, is SAVISQKPSRDICQRGTSLTIQCQVDSQVTMMFWYRQQPGQSLTLIATANQGSEATYESGFVIDKFPISRPNLTFSTLTVSNMSPEDSSIYLCSVGPGLAGNYGYTFGSGTRLTVV.

At least ten counts were recorded for this clonotype. The chain has TRBV14 and TRBJ2-7; TRBD1 matches at 7 bases. This CDR3 is 16 amino acids long. V trimming: 1 base; J trimming: 1 base; junction bases outside the gene matches: 7. Germline CDR1 SGHDN, CDR2 FVKESK. This CDR3 is CASSQVDREASYEQYF. The CDR3 nucleotides read TGTGCCAGCAGCCAAGTCGACAGGGAAGCGTCCTACGAGCAGTACTTC.

The chain links TRBV6-2 or TRBV6-3 to TRBJ2-7; 8 bases match TRBD1. V lost 8 bases to trimming and J lost 2 bases; unmatched junction nucleotides: 2. CDR1 is MNHEY, CDR2 SVGEGT, per germline. The CDR3 runs to 12 residues. CDR3 sequence: CASVGQAYEQYF. In DNA, the CDR3 is TGTGCCAGCGTGGGACAGGCCTACGAGCAGTACTTC.

Details on this clonotype: A clone one base away is much larger, so this may be a read error. V is TRBV19 and J is TRBJ2-2; possibly TRBD1 or TRBD2 for D (5 bases each). Germline loops: CDR1 LNHDA, CDR2 SQIVND (reference sequence). There are 16 residues in the CDR3. CDR3 sequence: CASTPTGDHTSGELLF. DNA for the CDR3: TGTGCCAGTACCCCAACTGGGGACCACACGTCCGGGGAGCTGCTTTTT.

The V call is TRBV9, the J call TRBJ2-6, with D unclear. The CDR3 totals 17 residues. The germline V and J ends were trimmed by 0 bases and 0 bases, with 10 bases remaining between them. Germline lookup yields CDR1 SGDLS and CDR2 YYNGEE. The CDR3 coding sequence is TGTGCCAGCAGCGTAGAGGGAAGCACCTCTGGGGCCAACGTCCTGACTTTC. As protein: CASSVEGSTSGANVLTF.

This clonotype was seen ten or more times. The gene calls are TRBV4-3 and TRBJ2-7; TRBD2 might be the D (6 bases). The CDR3 is 17 amino acids. Looked up from germline, CDR1 is LGHNA and CDR2 is YSLEER. V was trimmed by 5 bases and J by 2 bases, leaving 22 bases between them. CDR3 sequence reads: CASSEGFGRLVAYEQYF. The CDR3 DNA follows: TGCGCCAGCAGCGAGGGCTTCGGTCGACTAGTTGCCTACGAGCAGTACTTC.

This clonotype occurred a few times. The J gene is TRBJ1-1, the V gene TRBV6-6, with TRBD1 identical over 12 bases. CDR3 length equals 16 residues. CDR1 is MNHNY and CDR2 is SVGAGI in the germline V gene (reference sequence). With V trimmed by 5 bases and J by 5 bases, 9 bases remained unmatched. This chain's CDR3 is CASSRSGQGAKTEAFF. In DNA, the CDR3 is TGTGCCAGCAGTCGTTCGGGACAGGGGGCCAAGACTGAAGCTTTCTTT.

The chain carries TRBV29-1 and TRBJ2-7; tentative D call: TRBD2 (6 bases). This CDR3 is 11 amino acids long. V lost 8 bases and J 2 bases, leaving 10 bases between the germline ends. Germline lookup yields CDR1 SQVTM and CDR2 ANQGSEA. CDR3 sequence reads: CSHGEAYEQYF. DNA of the CDR3: TGCAGCCACGGGGAGGCCTACGAGCAGTACTTC.

V is TRBV2 and J is TRBJ2-7; D not certain. CDR3 length: 16 residues. The ends were cut back, 5 bases at V and 6 bases at J, with 23 bases in the middle. The V gene's germline CDR1 is SNHLY and CDR2 FYNNEI. The CDR3 loop is CASSPTTSRDRVEQYF. Here the CDR3 DNA reads TGTGCCAGCAGTCCTACCACCAGCAGAGATCGGGTCGAGCAGTACTTC.

This chain uses TRBV7-2 with TRBJ1-2, with 7 positions matching TRBD1. The germline V gene has CDR1 SGHTA and CDR2 FQGNSA. With V trimmed by 10 bases and J by 8 bases, 13 bases remained unmatched. This CDR3 has 13 amino acids. CDR3 amino acids: CATADRTDLGYTF. The CDR3 bases are TGTGCCACCGCGGACAGGACGGATTTAGGCTACACCTTC.